Sequencing of this T cell receptor (beta chain) was carried out in a study of T-cell memory formation after mild COVID-19 (dated by TCRdb to the early 2020s). Notes on the research overall: TCR sequence clusters from the two donors were largely donor specific. T-cell clones expanding and contracting after mild COVID-19 in a couple of donors were tracked by longitudinal TCRalpha and TCRbeta repertoire sequencing. Two young, previously healthy adult volunteers, one female and one male, were included in the cohort.

Ficoll-Paque density gradient centrifugation was the method used to isolate PBMCs. The CDR3 spans 17 residues, from the cysteine through the phenylalanine. Only the CDR3 region is kept as DNA, spanning 51 bases read in frame from base 1. Points the paper makes about the study in general: The study covered only a couple of mild cases, and larger cohorts including severe cases with pre-infection samples were considered necessary. Contracting CD4+ clones appeared mostly in the CM and EM memory subsets, whereas CD8+ clones were enriched in EMRA. From day 15 to 85, contracting clones showed balanced CD4/CD8 phenotypes, whereas a second wave of clones that expanded from day 15 to 37 leaned towards CD4+. SARS-CoV-2 specificity of the second-wave clones peaking on day 37 was not confirmed. The detection of some responding clones in pre-infection memory suggests that pre-existing cross-reactive memory T cells joined the SARS-CoV-2 response.

The run used an Illumina NovaSeq 6000. TCRalpha and TCRbeta cDNA libraries were constructed by 5'RACE with constant-segment primers, with sample barcodes and unique molecular identifiers being introduced. Trizol reagent was used to extract RNA from every sample. Libraries were amplified in two PCR steps, with a second sample barcode and Illumina TruSeq adapters added in the second step. Libraries were sequenced on an Illumina NovaSeq with 2 x 150 bp paired-end reads. The authors' analysis ran thus. Reads were demultiplexed and collapsed into UMI-guided consensus sequences with migec v1.2.7. With mixcr v2.1.11, UMI consensuses were aligned to TRA and TRB V and J templates and assembled into clonotypes. A clonotype was counted as expanded or contracted only if both edgeR and NoisET called the change significant, with noise models trained on biological replicates. For edgeR calls, a false discovery rate-adjusted p below 0.01 and a log2 fold-change threshold of 1 were applied. As an exploratory analysis of dynamics, max-normalized trajectories of the 1000 most abundant clonotypes were examined with PCA combined with hierarchical clustering. The CD4 or CD8 phenotype of responding clones was assigned using the separately sequenced CD4+ and CD8+ repertoires. TCRdb applied fastp at Q25 and MiXCR to the public reads, then kept only in-frame beta chains. A single entry per CDR3 protein holds the most common genes and DNA from its merged rows. V and J calls and clone size were set by TCRdb, not the authors. The sample includes approximately 560,000 distinct CDR3 sequences, with 15% to 20% observed a single time. The ten largest clones take up roughly 7.8% of the sample.

As regards this clonotype: Its antigen is not yet known. Base qualities are missing; no much larger clone stands one base away.

Recombination linked TRBV1 to TRBJ1-1. TRBV1 is described as a pseudogene. Sequenced input: PBMCs or a T cell subset sorted from them (not recorded which). This clonotype was obtained from an adult woman who had mild COVID-19 (a few samples of this study predate the infection). The sample titles of this study are shuffled in the database, so cell type and time point are left out; the donor was told from shared clones. The CDR3 has the sequence CTSSQALSGYSYTEAFF. The DNA reads TGCACCAGCAGCCAAGCCTTGTCGGGGTATAGTTACACTGAAGCTTTCTTT.